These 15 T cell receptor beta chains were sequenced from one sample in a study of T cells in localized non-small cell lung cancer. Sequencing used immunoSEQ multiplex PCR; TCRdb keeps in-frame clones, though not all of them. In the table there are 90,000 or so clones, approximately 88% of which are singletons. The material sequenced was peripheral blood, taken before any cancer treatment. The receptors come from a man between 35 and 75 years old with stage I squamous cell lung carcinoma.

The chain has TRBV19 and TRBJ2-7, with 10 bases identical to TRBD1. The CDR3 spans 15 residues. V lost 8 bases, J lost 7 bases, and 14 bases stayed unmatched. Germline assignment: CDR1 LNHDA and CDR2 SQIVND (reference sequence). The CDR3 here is CASGARDRGRQEQYF. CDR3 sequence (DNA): TGTGCCAGTGGAGCCCGGGACAGGGGACGTCAGGAGCAGTACTTC. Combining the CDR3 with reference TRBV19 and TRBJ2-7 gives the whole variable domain DGGITQSPKYLFRKEGQNVTLSCEQNLNHDAMYWYRQDPGQGLRLIYYSQIVNDFQKGDIAEGYSVSREKKESFPLTVTSAQKNPTAFYLCASGARDRGRQEQYFGPGTRLTVT.

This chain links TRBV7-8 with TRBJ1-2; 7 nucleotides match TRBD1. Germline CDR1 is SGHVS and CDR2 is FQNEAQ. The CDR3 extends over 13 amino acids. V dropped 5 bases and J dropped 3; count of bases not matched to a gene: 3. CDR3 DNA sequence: TGTGCCAGCAGCGCGGGACAGTACTATGGCTACACCTTC. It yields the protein CASSAGQYYGYTF.

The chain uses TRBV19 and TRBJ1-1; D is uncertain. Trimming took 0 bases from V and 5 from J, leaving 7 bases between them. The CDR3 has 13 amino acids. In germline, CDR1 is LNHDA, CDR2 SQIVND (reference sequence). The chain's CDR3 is CASSIDKQTEAFF. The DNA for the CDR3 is TGTGCCAGTAGTATAGATAAGCAAACTGAAGCTTTCTTT.

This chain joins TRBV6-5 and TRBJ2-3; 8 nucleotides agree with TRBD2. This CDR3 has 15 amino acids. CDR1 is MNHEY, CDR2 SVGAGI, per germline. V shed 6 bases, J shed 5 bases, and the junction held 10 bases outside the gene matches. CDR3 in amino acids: CASSARAGAKDTQYF. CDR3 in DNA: TGTGCCAGCAGCGCCCGAGCGGGGGCAAAAGATACGCAGTATTTT.

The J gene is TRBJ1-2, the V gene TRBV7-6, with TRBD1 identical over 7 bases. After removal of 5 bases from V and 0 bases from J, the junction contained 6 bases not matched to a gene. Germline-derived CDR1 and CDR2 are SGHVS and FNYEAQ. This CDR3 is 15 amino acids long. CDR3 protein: CASSLRQGANYGYTF. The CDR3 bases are TGTGCCAGCAGCCTCCGACAGGGAGCTAACTATGGCTACACCTTC. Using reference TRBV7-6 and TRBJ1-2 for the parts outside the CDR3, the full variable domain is GAGVSQSPRYKVTKRGQDVALRCDPISGHVSLYWYRQALGQGPEFLTYFNYEAQQDKSGLPNDRFSAERPEGSISTLTIQRTEQRDSAMYRCASSLRQGANYGYTFGSGTRLTVV.

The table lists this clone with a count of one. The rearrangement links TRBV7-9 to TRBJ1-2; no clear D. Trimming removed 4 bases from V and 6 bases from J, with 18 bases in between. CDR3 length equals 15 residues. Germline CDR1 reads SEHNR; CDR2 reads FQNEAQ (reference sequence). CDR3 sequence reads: CASSSYALIRDGYTF. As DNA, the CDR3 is TGTGCCAGCAGCTCGTATGCCTTAATCCGGGATGGCTACACCTTC.

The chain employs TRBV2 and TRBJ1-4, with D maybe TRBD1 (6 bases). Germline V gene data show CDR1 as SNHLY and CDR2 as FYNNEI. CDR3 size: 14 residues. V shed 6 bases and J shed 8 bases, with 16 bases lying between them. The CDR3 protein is CASSGVRGREKLFF. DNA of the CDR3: TGTGCCAGCAGCGGCGTCAGGGGTAGGGAAAAACTGTTTTTT.

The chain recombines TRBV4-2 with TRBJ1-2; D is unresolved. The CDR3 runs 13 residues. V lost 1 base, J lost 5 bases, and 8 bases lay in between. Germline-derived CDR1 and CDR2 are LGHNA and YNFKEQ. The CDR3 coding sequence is TGTGCCAGCAGCCAAGCGGCAGGATATGGCTACACCTTC. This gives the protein CASSQAAGYGYTF.

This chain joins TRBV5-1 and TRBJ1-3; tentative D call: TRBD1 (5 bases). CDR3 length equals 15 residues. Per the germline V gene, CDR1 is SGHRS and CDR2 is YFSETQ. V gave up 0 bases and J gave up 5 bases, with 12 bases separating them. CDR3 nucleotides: TGCGCCAGCAGCTTGGCGGGGACCGCTAGAAACACCATATATTTT. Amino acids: CASSLAGTARNTIYF.

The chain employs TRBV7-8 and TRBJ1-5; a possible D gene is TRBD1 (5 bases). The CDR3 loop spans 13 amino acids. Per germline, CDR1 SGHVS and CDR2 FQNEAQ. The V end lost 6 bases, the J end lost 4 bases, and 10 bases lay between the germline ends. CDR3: CASRKEGNQPQHF. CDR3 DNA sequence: TGTGCCAGCAGAAAAGAGGGGAATCAGCCCCAGCATTTT.

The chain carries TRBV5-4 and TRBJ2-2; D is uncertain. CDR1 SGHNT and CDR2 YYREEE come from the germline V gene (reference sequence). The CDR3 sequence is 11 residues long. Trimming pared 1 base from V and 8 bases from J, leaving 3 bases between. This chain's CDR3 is CASSLQGELFF. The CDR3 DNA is TGTGCCAGCAGCTTGCAAGGGGAGCTGTTTTTT.

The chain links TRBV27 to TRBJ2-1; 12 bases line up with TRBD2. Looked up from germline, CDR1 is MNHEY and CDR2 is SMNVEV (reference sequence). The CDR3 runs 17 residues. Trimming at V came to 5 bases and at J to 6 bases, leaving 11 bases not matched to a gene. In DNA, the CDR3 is TGTGCCAGCAGTCAGAGACTAGCGGGGGCGCCGAGCAATGAGCAGTTCTTC. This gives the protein CASSQRLAGAPSNEQFF.

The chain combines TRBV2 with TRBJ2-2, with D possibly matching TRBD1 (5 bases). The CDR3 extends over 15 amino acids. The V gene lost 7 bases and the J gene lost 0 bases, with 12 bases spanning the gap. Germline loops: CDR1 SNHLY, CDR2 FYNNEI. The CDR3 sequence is CASMGLGTNTGELFF. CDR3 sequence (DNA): TGTGCCAGCATGGGGCTAGGAACGAACACCGGGGAGCTGTTTTTT.

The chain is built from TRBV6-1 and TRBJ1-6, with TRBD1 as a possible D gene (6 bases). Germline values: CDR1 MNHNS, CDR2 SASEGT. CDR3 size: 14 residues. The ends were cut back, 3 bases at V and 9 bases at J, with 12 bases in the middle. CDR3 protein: CASSDQGLTSPLHF. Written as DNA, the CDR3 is TGTGCCAGCAGTGATCAGGGGTTAACTTCACCCCTCCACTTT.

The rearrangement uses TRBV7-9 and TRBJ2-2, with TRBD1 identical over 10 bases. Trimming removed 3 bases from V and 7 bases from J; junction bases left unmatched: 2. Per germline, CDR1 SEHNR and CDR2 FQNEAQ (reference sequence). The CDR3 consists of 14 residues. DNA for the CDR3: TGTGCCAGCAGCTTCGGACAGGGGGTCGGGGAGCTGTTTTTT. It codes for CASSFGQGVGELFF.